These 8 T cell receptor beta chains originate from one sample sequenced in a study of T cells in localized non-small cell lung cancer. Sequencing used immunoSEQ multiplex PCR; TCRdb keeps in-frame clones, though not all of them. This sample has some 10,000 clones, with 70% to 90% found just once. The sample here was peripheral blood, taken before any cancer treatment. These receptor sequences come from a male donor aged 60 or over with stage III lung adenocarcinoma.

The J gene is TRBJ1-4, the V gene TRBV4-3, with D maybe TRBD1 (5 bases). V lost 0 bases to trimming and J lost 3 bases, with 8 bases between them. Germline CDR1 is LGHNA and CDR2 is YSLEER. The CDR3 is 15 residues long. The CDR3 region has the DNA TGCGCCAGCAGCCAAGATGGCAGGGCTAATGAAAAACTGTTTTTT. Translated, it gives CASSQDGRANEKLFF.

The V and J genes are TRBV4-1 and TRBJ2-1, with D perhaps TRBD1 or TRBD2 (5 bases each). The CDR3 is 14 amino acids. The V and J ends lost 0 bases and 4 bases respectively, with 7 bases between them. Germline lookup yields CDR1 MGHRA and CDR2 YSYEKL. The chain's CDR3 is CASSQDGGYNEQFF. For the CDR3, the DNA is TGCGCCAGCAGCCAAGATGGGGGTTACAATGAGCAGTTCTTC.

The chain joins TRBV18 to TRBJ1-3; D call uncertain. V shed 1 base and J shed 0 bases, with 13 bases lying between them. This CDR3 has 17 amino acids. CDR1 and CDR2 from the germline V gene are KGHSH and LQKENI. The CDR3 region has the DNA TGTGCCAGCTCACCACTAAGACCCGGCCACTCTGGAAACACCATATATTTT. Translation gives CASSPLRPGHSGNTIYF.

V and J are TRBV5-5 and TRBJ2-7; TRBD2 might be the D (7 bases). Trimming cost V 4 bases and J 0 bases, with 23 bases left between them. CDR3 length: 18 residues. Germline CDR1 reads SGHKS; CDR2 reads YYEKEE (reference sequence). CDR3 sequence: CASSGGHPGLPRSYEQYF. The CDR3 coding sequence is TGTGCCAGCAGCGGGGGGCACCCGGGACTACCTCGCTCCTACGAGCAGTACTTC. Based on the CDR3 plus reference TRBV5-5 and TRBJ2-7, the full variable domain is DAGVTQSPTHLIKTRGQQVTLRCSPISGHKSVSWYQQVLGQGPQFIFQYYEKEERGRGNFPDRFSARQFPNYSSELNVNALLLGDSALYLCASSGGHPGLPRSYEQYFGPGTRLTVT.

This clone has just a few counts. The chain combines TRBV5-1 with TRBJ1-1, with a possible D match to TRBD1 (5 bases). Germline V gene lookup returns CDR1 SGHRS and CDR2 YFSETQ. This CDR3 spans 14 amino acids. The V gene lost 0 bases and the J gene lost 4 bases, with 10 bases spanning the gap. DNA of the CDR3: TGCGCCAGCAGCTTGGCTTCCGGGGGCACTGAAGCTTTCTTT. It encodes CASSLASGGTEAFF.

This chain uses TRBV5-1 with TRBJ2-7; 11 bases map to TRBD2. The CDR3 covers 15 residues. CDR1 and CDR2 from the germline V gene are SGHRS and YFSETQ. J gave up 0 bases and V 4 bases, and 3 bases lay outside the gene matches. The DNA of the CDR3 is TGCGCCAGCAGCCTTGGACTAGCGGGCTCCTACGAGCAGTACTTC. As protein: CASSLGLAGSYEQYF.

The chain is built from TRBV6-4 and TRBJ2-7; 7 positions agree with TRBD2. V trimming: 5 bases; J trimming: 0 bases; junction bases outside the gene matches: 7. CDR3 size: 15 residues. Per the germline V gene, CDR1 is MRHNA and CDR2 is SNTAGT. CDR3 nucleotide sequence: TGTGCCAGCAGTAAGGAGGGAGGGAGCTCCTACGAGCAGTACTTC. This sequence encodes CASSKEGGSSYEQYF.

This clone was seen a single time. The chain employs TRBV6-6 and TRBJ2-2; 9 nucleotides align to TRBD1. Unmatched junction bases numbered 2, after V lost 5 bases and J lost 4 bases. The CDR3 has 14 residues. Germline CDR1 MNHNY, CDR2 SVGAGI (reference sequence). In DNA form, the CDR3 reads TGTGCCAGCAGTGACAGGGGGGGCACCGGGGAGCTGTTTTTT. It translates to CASSDRGGTGELFF.